Sequencing of this TCR beta chain was carried out in a study of brain T cells in children with intractable seizures. Sample time point: blood from clinic visit 5 months post-surgery; TSC patient then seizure free. At least one anti-epileptic drug was given before surgery. Germline assignment: CDR1 MGHDK and CDR2 SYGVNS. The CDR3 loop spans 17 amino acids. V gave up 4 bases and J gave up 4 bases; unmatched junction bases: 8. Some clones are missing from TCRdb's copy, which holds only in-frame ones; the method was immunoSEQ multiplex PCR. This repertoire shows about 340,000 clones, 85% to 95% found once; its top ten account for about 6%.

This chain links TRBV25-1 with TRBJ2-7; TRBD2 aligns across 15 bases. This sample comprised peripheral blood, obtained approximately 5 months after surgery. This TCR was recovered from a boy under two years old with tuberous sclerosis and intractable seizures. The CDR3 reads CASSVGLAGGPGYEQYF. CDR3 bases: TGTGCCAGCAGTGTCGGACTAGCGGGAGGGCCGGGGTACGAGCAGTACTTC.